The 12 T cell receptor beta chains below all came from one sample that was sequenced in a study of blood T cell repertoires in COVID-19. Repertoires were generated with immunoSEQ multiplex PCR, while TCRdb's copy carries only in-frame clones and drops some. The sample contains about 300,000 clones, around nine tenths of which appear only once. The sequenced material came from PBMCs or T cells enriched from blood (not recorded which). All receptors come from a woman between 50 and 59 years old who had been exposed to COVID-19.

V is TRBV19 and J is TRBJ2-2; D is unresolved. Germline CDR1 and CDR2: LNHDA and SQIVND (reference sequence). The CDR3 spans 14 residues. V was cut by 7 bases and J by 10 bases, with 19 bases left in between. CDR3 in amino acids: CASMFGRPSEELFF. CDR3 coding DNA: TGTGCCAGTATGTTCGGCCGGCCCAGCGAGGAGCTGTTTTTT.

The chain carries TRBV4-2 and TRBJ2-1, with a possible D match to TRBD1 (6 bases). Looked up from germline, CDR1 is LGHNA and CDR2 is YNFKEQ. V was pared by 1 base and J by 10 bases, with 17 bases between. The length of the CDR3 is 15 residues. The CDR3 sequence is CASSQGGRQGQEQFF. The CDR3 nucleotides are TGTGCCAGCAGCCAAGGGGGCCGGCAGGGGCAGGAGCAGTTCTTC.

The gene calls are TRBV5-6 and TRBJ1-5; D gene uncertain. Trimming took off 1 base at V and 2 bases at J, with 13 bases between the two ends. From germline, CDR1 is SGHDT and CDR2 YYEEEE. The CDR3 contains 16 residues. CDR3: CASSLHEGLGNQPQHF. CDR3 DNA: TGTGCCAGCAGCTTGCACGAGGGTTTGGGCAATCAGCCCCAGCATTTT.

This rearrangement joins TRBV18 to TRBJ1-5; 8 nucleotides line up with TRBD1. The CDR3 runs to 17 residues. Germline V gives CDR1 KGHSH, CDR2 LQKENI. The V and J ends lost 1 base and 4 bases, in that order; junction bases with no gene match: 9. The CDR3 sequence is CASSPRTGKGENQPQHF. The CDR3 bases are TGTGCCAGCTCACCACGGACAGGGAAAGGGGAAAATCAGCCCCAGCATTTT.

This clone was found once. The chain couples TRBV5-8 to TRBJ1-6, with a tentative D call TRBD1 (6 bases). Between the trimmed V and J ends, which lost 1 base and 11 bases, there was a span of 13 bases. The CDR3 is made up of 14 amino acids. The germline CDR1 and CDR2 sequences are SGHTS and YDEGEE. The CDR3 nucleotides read TGTGCCAGCAGCTTGACAGGGAAGGGGACACCCCTCCACTTT. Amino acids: CASSLTGKGTPLHF.

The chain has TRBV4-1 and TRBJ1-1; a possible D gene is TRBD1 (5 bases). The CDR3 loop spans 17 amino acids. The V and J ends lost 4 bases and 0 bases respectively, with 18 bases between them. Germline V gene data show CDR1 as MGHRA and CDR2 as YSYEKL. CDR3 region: CASSPRGGDLMNTEAFF. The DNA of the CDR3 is TGCGCCAGCAGCCCTCGGGGGGGAGACCTTATGAACACTGAAGCTTTCTTT.

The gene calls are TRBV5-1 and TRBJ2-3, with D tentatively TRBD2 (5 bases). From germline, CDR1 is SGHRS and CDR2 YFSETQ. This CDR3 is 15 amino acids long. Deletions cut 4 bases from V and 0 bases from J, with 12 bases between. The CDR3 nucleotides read TGCGCCAGCAGCGAAGCCGGGATCAGCACAGATACGCAGTATTTT. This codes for CASSEAGISTDTQYF.

The CDR3 reads CSVEGDTTEAFF. The CDR3 DNA reads as TGCAGCGTTGAAGGGGACACCACTGAAGCTTTCTTT. The genes are TRBV29-1 and TRBJ1-1, with D possibly TRBD1 on 6 matching bases. This CDR3 has 12 amino acids. Germline V gives CDR1 SQVTM, CDR2 ANQGSEA. Trimming took 1 base from V and 4 from J, leaving 7 bases between them.

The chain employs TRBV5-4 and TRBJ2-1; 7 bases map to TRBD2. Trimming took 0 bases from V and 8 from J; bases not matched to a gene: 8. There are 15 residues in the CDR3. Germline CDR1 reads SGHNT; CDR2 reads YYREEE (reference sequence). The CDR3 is CASSLEAGPWDEQFF. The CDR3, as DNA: TGTGCCAGCAGCTTGGAAGCGGGGCCCTGGGATGAGCAGTTCTTC.

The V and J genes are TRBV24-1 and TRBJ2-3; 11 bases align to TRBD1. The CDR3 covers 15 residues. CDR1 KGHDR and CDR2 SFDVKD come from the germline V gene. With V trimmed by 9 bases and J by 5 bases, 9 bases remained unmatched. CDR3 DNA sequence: TGTGCCACCGCGCCGGACAGGGGGCAAAGAGATACGCAGTATTTT. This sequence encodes CATAPDRGQRDTQYF.

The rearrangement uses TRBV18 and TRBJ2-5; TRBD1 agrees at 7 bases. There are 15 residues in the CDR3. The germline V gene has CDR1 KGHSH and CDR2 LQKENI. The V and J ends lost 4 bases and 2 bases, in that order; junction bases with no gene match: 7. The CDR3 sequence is CASSQQGQQQETQYF. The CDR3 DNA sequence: TGTGCCAGCTCACAACAGGGACAGCAACAAGAGACCCAGTACTTC.

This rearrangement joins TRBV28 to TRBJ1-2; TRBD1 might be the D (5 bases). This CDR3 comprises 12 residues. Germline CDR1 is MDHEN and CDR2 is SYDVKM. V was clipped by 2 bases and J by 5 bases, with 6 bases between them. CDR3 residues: CASSLGGYGYTF. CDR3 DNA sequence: TGTGCCAGCAGTTTAGGGGGGTATGGCTACACCTTC.